This passage covers 18 T cell receptor beta chains from one sample sequenced in a study of control samples from healthy donors and cancer patients. Profiling relied on immunoSEQ multiplex PCR, and the TCRdb table lists in-frame clones only, not all of them. The sample lists around 82,000 clones; 80% to 90% were seen once. Sequencing input: blood. The receptors here all came from a man aged 50-60 years in good health.

The chain employs TRBV7-9 and TRBJ2-7; D is unclear. From germline, CDR1 is SEHNR and CDR2 FQNEAQ (reference sequence). The CDR3 is made up of 16 amino acids. Trimming shortened V by 5 bases and J by 2 bases, and 19 bases separated the two germline ends. CDR3 amino acids: CASSPNWRGPAYEQYF. The DNA for the CDR3 is TGTGCCAGCAGCCCTAACTGGCGCGGCCCGGCCTACGAGCAGTACTTC. The whole variable domain, filled in from reference TRBV7-9 and TRBJ2-7, reads DTGVSQNPRHKITKRGQNVTFRCDPISEHNRLYWYRQTLGQGPEFLTYFQNEAQLEKSRLLSDRFSAERPKGSFSTLEIQRTEQGDSAMYLCASSPNWRGPAYEQYFGPGTRLTVT.

The gene calls are TRBV6-5 and TRBJ1-6; TRBD1 matches 9 bases. Looked up from germline, CDR1 is MNHEY and CDR2 is SVGAGI. The trim removed 4 bases at V and 7 bases at J, leaving 5 bases unmatched. The CDR3 totals 15 residues. CDR3 protein: CASSSGQGGNSPLHF. Here the CDR3 DNA reads TGTGCCAGCAGTTCGGGACAGGGAGGCAATTCACCCCTCCACTTT.

J is TRBJ1-5 and V is TRBV21-1; whether TRBD1, the table's D call, matches the DNA was not checked. TRBV21-1 is reported as a pseudogene. This CDR3 has 17 residues. In DNA form, the CDR3 reads TGTGCCAGCAGCGGGGGAACAGGGGGTATGGGCAATCAGCCCCAGCATTTT. Protein sequence: CASSGGTGGMGNQPQHF.

The rearrangement uses TRBV10-3 and TRBJ2-7, with 8 bases matching TRBD2. With V trimmed by 2 bases and J by 1 base, 4 bases remained unmatched. This CDR3 comprises 15 residues. The germline V gene encodes CDR1 ENHRY and CDR2 SYGVKD. CDR3 sequence reads: CAISEAAGGSYEQYV. The CDR3 nucleotides are TGTGCCATCAGTGAGGCTGCGGGGGGTTCCTACGAGCAGTACGTC.

In the case of this clone: Other DNA sequences of this sample code for an identical CDR3. The chain uses TRBV7-2 and TRBJ1-1, with 8 positions matching TRBD1. This CDR3 spans 15 amino acids. Germline CDR1 and CDR2: SGHTA and FQGNSA. Trimming took 5 bases from V and 5 from J; bases not matched to a gene: 10. CDR3 in amino acids: CASSLESTGDTEAFF. The CDR3 DNA sequence: TGTGCCAGCAGCCTAGAGTCGACAGGGGATACTGAAGCTTTCTTT.

The CDR3 DNA reads TGTGCCAGCCGGGAGTTGGCAGTGGAGACCCAGTACTTC. Its translation: CASRELAVETQYF. The chain recombines TRBV7-2 with TRBJ2-5; D might be TRBD2 (6 bases). Germline values: CDR1 SGHTA, CDR2 FQGNSA. The CDR3 spans 13 residues. V lost 8 bases and J lost 5, with 15 bases in between. Filled out from reference TRBV7-2 and TRBJ2-5, the complete variable domain reads GAGVSQSPSNKVTEKGKDVELRCDPISGHTALYWYRQSLGQGLEFLIYFQGNSAPDKSGLPSDRFSAERTGGSVSTLTIQRTQQEDSAVYLCASRELAVETQYFGPGTRLLVL.

A few counts support this clone. The chain combines TRBV19 with TRBJ2-7, with 9 bases matching TRBD2. The germline V gene encodes CDR1 LNHDA and CDR2 SQIVND (reference sequence). The CDR3 covers 16 residues. With 2 bases clipped from V and 3 bases from J, the junction kept 8 bases outside the gene matches. The CDR3 is CASSISRAGGLYEQYF. The CDR3 nucleotides are TGTGCCAGTAGTATATCACGAGCGGGAGGCCTCTACGAGCAGTACTTC.

This chain links TRBV24-1 with TRBJ2-5, with D possibly matching TRBD1 (5 bases). From germline, CDR1 is KGHDR and CDR2 SFDVKD. CDR3 length: 16 amino acids. The V end was cut by 3 bases, the J end by 2 bases, with 15 bases between. CDR3 DNA: TGTGCCACCAGTGATGGGGCCCAGCTGATACAAGAGACCCAGTACTTC. This translates into CATSDGAQLIQETQYF.

This clone was detected only a few times. The rearrangement joins TRBV11-3 to TRBJ1-2, with TRBD1 identical over 7 bases. Germline values: CDR1 SGHNT, CDR2 YENEEA. The trim removed 5 bases at V and 5 bases at J, leaving 17 bases unmatched. The CDR3 extends over 17 amino acids. DNA for the CDR3: TGTGCCAGCAGCCCGACTTACGGTGGGGGCAGGGGGTATGGCTACACCTTC. Amino acid sequence: CASSPTYGGGRGYGYTF.

This clone was seen a handful of times. This chain joins TRBV6-5 and TRBJ2-3; no firm D call. This CDR3 has 14 amino acids. Germline values: CDR1 MNHEY, CDR2 SVGAGI. Trimming removed 0 bases at V and 2 bases at J, with 6 bases between. Written as DNA, the CDR3 is TGTGCCAGCAGTTACTCTACCGTCACAGATACGCAGTATTTT. Translated: CASSYSTVTDTQYF.

V gene TRBV5-1 combines with J gene TRBJ2-3; D unclear. Germline V gene sequence: CDR1 SGHRS, CDR2 YFSETQ. The CDR3 spans 12 residues. The ends were cut back, 3 bases at V and 7 bases at J, with 9 bases in the middle. The CDR3 coding sequence is TGCGCCAGCAGCTCGAGCCTATATACGCAGTATTTT. Translated, it gives CASSSSLYTQYF. The whole variable domain, remainder taken from reference TRBV5-1 and TRBJ2-3, is KAGVTQTPRYLIKTRGQQVTLSCSPISGHRSVSWYQQTPGQGLQFLFEYFSETQRNKGNFPGRFSGRQFSNSRSEMNVSTLELGDSALYLCASSSSLYTQYFGPGTRLTVL.

This clone was seen more than once but under ten times. This chain links TRBV5-1 with TRBJ1-2; possibly TRBD1 for D (5 bases). The CDR3 has 13 residues. Germline V lookup: CDR1 SGHRS, CDR2 YFSETQ. The V gene lost 4 bases and the J gene lost 3 bases, with 10 bases spanning the gap. The CDR3 is CASSLLGDYGYTF. The CDR3 coding sequence is TGCGCCAGCAGCCTCCTAGGGGACTATGGCTACACCTTC. The variable domain in full, with the rest retrieved from reference TRBV5-1 and TRBJ1-2, is KAGVTQTPRYLIKTRGQQVTLSCSPISGHRSVSWYQQTPGQGLQFLFEYFSETQRNKGNFPGRFSGRQFSNSRSEMNVSTLELGDSALYLCASSLLGDYGYTFGSGTRLTVV.

The rearrangement uses TRBV21-1 and TRBJ2-3; TRBD2, the table's D call, lacks a check against the DNA. TRBV21-1 is noted as a pseudogene. The CDR3 is 16 amino acids. CDR3 in amino acids: CASSKRTGTGEDTQYF. The CDR3 coding sequence is TGTGCCAGCAGCAAACGGACGGGGACGGGGGAAGATACGCAGTATTTT.

The V and J genes are TRBV9 and TRBJ2-3, with D possibly TRBD2 on 5 matching bases. This CDR3 is 14 amino acids long. Germline V gene data show CDR1 as SGDLS and CDR2 as YYNGEE. The V end was cut by 0 bases, the J end by 2 bases, with 7 bases between. CDR3 DNA: TGTGCCAGCAGCGTAGCCGGGGTCACAGATACGCAGTATTTT. This gives the protein CASSVAGVTDTQYF.

The rearrangement links TRBV4-3 to TRBJ1-1, with D unresolved. Germline assignment: CDR1 LGHNA and CDR2 YSLEER. V dropped 0 bases and J dropped 6 bases, with 11 bases sitting between them. The CDR3 is 14 amino acids. The CDR3 DNA sequence: TGCGCCAGCAGCCAAGATGGGGTTCTGGCTGAAGCTTTCTTT. This codes for CASSQDGVLAEAFF.

The chain combines TRBV5-1 with TRBJ1-1; D gene uncertain. This CDR3 region has 13 residues. V lost 3 bases to trimming and J lost 2 bases, with 8 bases between them. Germline assignment: CDR1 SGHRS and CDR2 YFSETQ. The CDR3 spells CASSWTSNTEAFF. As DNA, the CDR3 is TGCGCCAGCAGCTGGACTTCCAACACTGAAGCTTTCTTT.

This chain joins TRBV12-3 or TRBV12-4 and TRBJ1-2; D remains ambiguous. The V end lost 1 base, the J end lost 5 bases, and 8 bases lay between the germline ends. This CDR3 comprises 13 residues. The CDR3 sequence: CASSLGALYGYTF. Written as DNA, the CDR3 is TGTGCCAGCAGTTTAGGGGCCCTATATGGCTACACCTTC.

This rearrangement joins TRBV4-3 to TRBJ2-7, with 10 bases that match TRBD1. Germline-derived CDR1 and CDR2 are LGHNA and YSLEER. With 4 bases clipped from V and 7 bases from J, the junction kept 10 bases outside the gene matches. The CDR3 has 15 residues. The CDR3 coding sequence is TGCGCCAGCAGCCTTAAAGAGGACAGGGGGTGGGAGCAGTACTTC. Its protein product is CASSLKEDRGWEQYF.